Here is one T cell receptor (beta chain) with its context. TCRdb keeps only in-frame clones here, not all; method: immunoSEQ multiplex PCR. The sample lists about 110,000 clones, about 80% seen once, with about 7% in the top ten. V was clipped by 6 bases and J by 1 base; unmatched bases: 5. There are 15 residues in the CDR3. Germline values: CDR1 MNHEY, CDR2 SVGEGT. This record comes from a study of control samples from healthy donors and cancer patients. The chain joins TRBV6-2 or TRBV6-3 to TRBJ2-7, with TRBD1 matching 11 bases. The sequenced sample consisted of blood. This receptor was taken from a man younger than 35 in good health. CDR3 protein: CASRPGQGASYEQYF. The CDR3 nucleotides are TGTGCCAGCAGACCTGGACAGGGGGCTTCCTACGAGCAGTACTTC.